This entry concerns a single T cell receptor beta chain. The antigen is undetermined. Profiling that covered TCR beta VDJ and CDR3 relied on genomic DNA as its template. MiXCR was run by TCRdb on the reads, yielding one entry per CDR3 protein. The sample includes about 180,000 distinct CDR3 sequences, more than 60% of them seen just once. By flow cytometry, patients selected for sequencing had shown an expansion of CD8+CD57+ cells. Patients, without exception, had severe acquired aplastic anemia. This specimen belongs to a study of CD8+CD57+ T cells in acquired aplastic anemia. At the level of the study: Roughly 3.2 ug was the average amount of DNA from sorted CD4+ and CD8+ cells. Points from the study as a whole: Significant differences in CD8+ Simpson's diversity were not observed between patients and controls. Patients had roughly 30 CD8+ CDR3 sequences in common with controls (the shared set).

The clonotype originates from a human donor with aplastic anemia. The sample comprised sorted CD4+, CD8+, or CD8+CD57+ T cells (not recorded which) from PBMCs.

The CDR3 reads CSAFPSGRHYEQYF. In nucleotides, the CDR3 is TGCAGTGCTTTTCCTAGCGGGAGGCACTACGAGCAGTACTTC. The rearrangement uses TRBV20-1 and TRBJ2-7; 11 nucleotides align to TRBD2. V dropped 5 bases and J dropped 3; count of bases not matched to a gene: 6. Looked up from germline, CDR1 is DFQATT and CDR2 is SNEGSKA (reference sequence). The CDR3 loop spans 14 amino acids.